This is a list of T cell receptor beta chains from one sample in a study of cytomegalovirus exposure and HLA in healthy donors. Using immunoSEQ multiplex PCR, the repertoire was profiled, and TCRdb retains in-frame clones only, with some absent. Here the sample spans 130,000 to 150,000 clones, approximately 9% being singletons. Sequenced input: PBMCs. These receptors were obtained from a male donor in good health and CMV-seronegative. The CDR3 runs from the conserved cysteine through the conserved F or W. A D gene is named only where the DNA matches it firmly. Some rows mark clone size as missing; the rest say once, few, many or name a class of expanded clone.

CDR3nt: TGTGCCAGCTCTCCGACAGCAGGGCGGAAATCGGGTAATCAGCCCCAGCATTTT
CDR3aa: CASSPTAGRKSGNQPQHF
j_gene: TRBJ1-5
d_gene: NA
v_gene: TRBV18
abundance: NA
len: 18

CDR3nt: TGTGCCAGCAGCCTCGAGGGAGGCTATGGCTACACCTTC
CDR3aa: CASSLEGGYGYTF
j_gene: TRBJ1-2
d_gene: NA
v_gene: TRBV5-4
abundance: NA
len: 13

CDR3nt: TGTGCCAGCAGTGATGGGGGGTACAACACTGAAGCTTTCTTT
CDR3aa: CASSDGGYNTEAFF
j_gene: TRBJ1-1
d_gene: NA
v_gene: TRBV6-1
abundance: NA
len: 14

CDR3nt: TGTGCCAGCAGCTTCTCCAGCGGACTACTTTCTGAGCAGTTCTTC
CDR3aa: CASSFSSGLLSEQFF
j_gene: TRBJ2-1
d_gene: NA
v_gene: TRBV7-9
abundance: NA
len: 15

CDR3nt: TGTGCCAGCAGTTTGATTGGAGGACAGTACTTC
CDR3aa: CASSLIGGQYF
j_gene: TRBJ2-7
d_gene: NA
v_gene: TRBV28
abundance: NA
len: 11

CDR3nt: TGTGCCAGCAGCTTAGCGGGGTGGGGCACAGATACGCAGTATTTT
CDR3aa: CASSLAGWGTDTQYF
j_gene: TRBJ2-3
d_gene: NA
v_gene: TRBV13
abundance: NA
len: 15

CDR3nt: TGTGCCTGGCAGGCCTCCCTGAGTGGCTACACCTTC
CDR3aa: CAWQASLSGYTF
j_gene: TRBJ1-2
d_gene: NA
v_gene: TRBV30
abundance: NA
len: 12

CDR3nt: TGTGCCAGCAGTGAGGAGGGGACAGCGGGGCCCCAGCATTTT
CDR3aa: CASSEEGTAGPQHF
j_gene: TRBJ1-5
d_gene: TRBD1
v_gene: TRBV6-1
abundance: few
len: 14

CDR3nt: TGCGCCAGCAGCTTGGCGGGACAGACCTTTAATGAAAAACTGTTTTTT
CDR3aa: CASSLAGQTFNEKLFF
j_gene: TRBJ1-4
d_gene: TRBD1
v_gene: TRBV5-1
abundance: NA
len: 16

CDR3nt: TGCGCCAGCAGCCAAGATAGGTTTCAGGGCACTGAAGCTTTCTTT
CDR3aa: CASSQDRFQGTEAFF
j_gene: TRBJ1-1
d_gene: NA
v_gene: TRBV4-3
abundance: few
len: 15

CDR3nt: TGTGCCAGTAGTGTGCGACAGGGCGGAGAGCAGTTCTTC
CDR3aa: CASSVRQGGEQFF
j_gene: TRBJ2-1
d_gene: TRBD1
v_gene: TRBV19
abundance: NA
len: 13

CDR3nt: TGTGCCAGCAGCTTAGGCAGGGGGATGTACGAGCAGTACTTC
CDR3aa: CASSLGRGMYEQYF
j_gene: TRBJ2-7
d_gene: TRBD1
v_gene: TRBV11-2
abundance: NA
len: 14

CDR3nt: TGCGCCAGCAGCTTATCAGGACAGGGAAGGTCCTACAATGAGCAGTTCTTC
CDR3aa: CASSLSGQGRSYNEQFF
j_gene: TRBJ2-1
d_gene: TRBD1
v_gene: TRBV4-1
abundance: few
len: 17

CDR3nt: TGCGCCAGCAGCTTGTCGCCTGGGGCGCTTAACTATGGCTACACCTTC
CDR3aa: CASSLSPGALNYGYTF
j_gene: TRBJ1-2
d_gene: NA
v_gene: TRBV5-1
abundance: NA
len: 16

CDR3nt: TGTGCCAGCAGTTCCCCGACTAGCGGGACCGCAGATACGCAGTATTTT
CDR3aa: CASSSPTSGTADTQYF
j_gene: TRBJ2-3
d_gene: TRBD2
v_gene: TRBV28
abundance: few
len: 16

CDR3nt: TGTGCCAGCAGTTTAAGGGGGTCAAATCAGCCCCAGCATTTT
CDR3aa: CASSLRGSNQPQHF
j_gene: TRBJ1-5
d_gene: NA
v_gene: TRBV27
abundance: NA
len: 14

CDR3nt: TGTGCCAGTAGTATACACAGGGGCACCGGGGAGCTGTTTTTT
CDR3aa: CASSIHRGTGELFF
j_gene: TRBJ2-2
d_gene: TRBD1
v_gene: TRBV19
abundance: NA
len: 14

CDR3nt: TGTGCCAGTAGTAAACCGGGACAGGCCGGTGGTCAGCCCCAGCATTTT
CDR3aa: CASSKPGQAGGQPQHF
j_gene: TRBJ1-5
d_gene: TRBD1
v_gene: TRBV19
abundance: NA
len: 16

CDR3nt: TGTGCCAGCAGCCCCCAAAAATCGACAGGGTACACTGAAGCTTTCTTT
CDR3aa: CASSPQKSTGYTEAFF
j_gene: TRBJ1-1
d_gene: TRBD1
v_gene: TRBV14
abundance: NA
len: 16

CDR3nt: TGCAGCGTAGAATCAGGGTTACTGAACACTGAAGCTTTCTTT
CDR3aa: CSVESGLLNTEAFF
j_gene: TRBJ1-1
d_gene: NA
v_gene: TRBV29-1
abundance: few
len: 14

CDR3nt: TGTGCCAGCACCGATCGCGTAGTGAACTACGAGCAGTACTTC
CDR3aa: CASTDRVVNYEQYF
j_gene: TRBJ2-7
d_gene: NA
v_gene: TRBV6-5
abundance: few
len: 14

CDR3nt: TGTGCCAGCAGTGCCTCTCGGGGGAGGGGGGGAGTGTTAAGCAATCAGCCCCAGCATTTT
CDR3aa: CASSASRGRGGVLSNQPQHF
j_gene: TRBJ1-5
d_gene: NA
v_gene: TRBV6-1
abundance: NA
len: 20

CDR3nt: TGCGCCAGCAGCTTGGGATCAGGGGGCTTCCCAGATACGCAGTATTTT
CDR3aa: CASSLGSGGFPDTQYF
j_gene: TRBJ2-3
d_gene: TRBD1
v_gene: TRBV5-1
abundance: few
len: 16

CDR3nt: TGTGCCGGCGCCGACAGGGCCCATGAGCAGTTCTTC
CDR3aa: CAGADRAHEQFF
j_gene: TRBJ2-1
d_gene: TRBD1
v_gene: TRBV6-5
abundance: NA
len: 12

CDR3nt: TGTGCCAGCAGCTTAGACGGCACTACCTACGAGCAGTACTTC
CDR3aa: CASSLDGTTYEQYF
j_gene: TRBJ2-7
d_gene: NA
v_gene: TRBV7-9
abundance: few
len: 14

CDR3nt: TGTGCCAGCAGCCACCCCCCAGGGGGAGATGGATCTTCACCCCTCCACTTT
CDR3aa: CASSHPPGGDGSSPLHF
j_gene: TRBJ1-6
d_gene: TRBD1
v_gene: TRBV7-9
abundance: few
len: 17

CDR3nt: TGTGCCAGCAGCTTGACTACAACCACAGATACGCAGTATTTT
CDR3aa: CASSLTTTTDTQYF
j_gene: TRBJ2-3
d_gene: NA
v_gene: TRBV7-3
abundance: NA
len: 14

CDR3nt: TGTGCCAGCAGCTTAAGGCAGGGGGCAGGAGATACGCAGTATTTT
CDR3aa: CASSLRQGAGDTQYF
j_gene: TRBJ2-3
d_gene: TRBD1
v_gene: TRBV5-5
abundance: few
len: 15

CDR3nt: TGTGCCAGTAGTATAGGTTACGGTCAAGAGACCCAGTACTTC
CDR3aa: CASSIGYGQETQYF
j_gene: TRBJ2-5
d_gene: NA
v_gene: TRBV19
abundance: few
len: 14

CDR3nt: TGTGCCAGCAGCGCCTCGGGTGGACAGGGGTATGGCTACACCTTC
CDR3aa: CASSASGGQGYGYTF
j_gene: TRBJ1-2
d_gene: TRBD1
v_gene: TRBV9
abundance: few
len: 15

CDR3nt: TGTGCCAGCAGTTACTCGAAGGGAGGCAATTCACCCCTCCACTTT
CDR3aa: CASSYSKGGNSPLHF
j_gene: TRBJ1-6
d_gene: NA
v_gene: TRBV6-6
abundance: NA
len: 15

CDR3nt: TGTGCCATCAGTGAGTCAAGAACTAGCCCTTCACAGTATTTT
CDR3aa: CAISESRTSPSQYF
j_gene: TRBJ2-3
d_gene: NA
v_gene: TRBV10-3
abundance: few
len: 14

CDR3nt: TGTGCCAGCAGCTCGACAGGCGGCTCCAATCAGCCCCAGCATTTT
CDR3aa: CASSSTGGSNQPQHF
j_gene: TRBJ1-5
d_gene: NA
v_gene: TRBV28
abundance: NA
len: 15

CDR3nt: TGCACCAGCAGCCCCCGGACTAGGGTTTACAATGAGCAGTTCTTC
CDR3aa: CTSSPRTRVYNEQFF
j_gene: TRBJ2-1
d_gene: NA
v_gene: TRBV1
abundance: few
len: 15

CDR3nt: TGTGCCAGCAGTGAAGACAAGGGACTGTCCTATGGCTACACCTTC
CDR3aa: CASSEDKGLSYGYTF
j_gene: TRBJ1-2
d_gene: NA
v_gene: TRBV6-1
abundance: NA
len: 15

CDR3nt: TGTGCCAGCAGCTTAGAGGGAGAGGGCACTGAAGCTTTCTTT
CDR3aa: CASSLEGEGTEAFF
j_gene: TRBJ1-1
d_gene: NA
v_gene: TRBV7-2
abundance: NA
len: 14

CDR3nt: TGTGCCAGCAGCCACCGGGACAGGGAACATTATGAGCAGTTCTTC
CDR3aa: CASSHRDREHYEQFF
j_gene: TRBJ2-1
d_gene: TRBD1
v_gene: TRBV7-9
abundance: NA
len: 15

CDR3nt: TGTGCCAGCAGCCCTTTTGTCAGCACAGATACGCAGTATTTT
CDR3aa: CASSPFVSTDTQYF
j_gene: TRBJ2-3
d_gene: NA
v_gene: TRBV7-3
abundance: few
len: 14

CDR3nt: TGTGCCAGCAGTGGGACAGGGAACTATGGCTACACCTTC
CDR3aa: CASSGTGNYGYTF
j_gene: TRBJ1-2
d_gene: TRBD1
v_gene: TRBV2
abundance: NA
len: 13

CDR3nt: TGTGCCAGCAGTTTATACGTTTTGGGAGGAAAAGATACGCAGTATTTT
CDR3aa: CASSLYVLGGKDTQYF
j_gene: TRBJ2-3
d_gene: NA
v_gene: TRBV28
abundance: few
len: 16

CDR3nt: TGTGCCAGCAGCCAAGATCGAGGACTAGGAGACGAGCAGTACTTC
CDR3aa: CASSQDRGLGDEQYF
j_gene: TRBJ2-7
d_gene: TRBD2
v_gene: TRBV4-2
abundance: few
len: 15

CDR3nt: TGTGCCAGCAGCTTAGATGAGGAGGGCCGAACATCCTACAATGAGCAGTTCTTC
CDR3aa: CASSLDEEGRTSYNEQFF
j_gene: TRBJ2-1
d_gene: NA
v_gene: TRBV11-2
abundance: NA
len: 18

CDR3nt: TGTGCCAGCAGCCATCAGGGAAACAATCAGCCCCAGCATTTT
CDR3aa: CASSHQGNNQPQHF
j_gene: TRBJ1-5
d_gene: NA
v_gene: TRBV7-9
abundance: few
len: 14

CDR3nt: TGTGCCAGCAGCTTAGGGTCACAGGATATCGGTGAAAAACTGTTTTTT
CDR3aa: CASSLGSQDIGEKLFF
j_gene: TRBJ1-4
d_gene: NA
v_gene: TRBV7-9
abundance: NA
len: 16